This TCR beta chain originates from a study of T-cell memory formation after mild COVID-19. Study conclusions and caveats: Chiefly within CM and EM were the contracting CD4+ clones; CD8+ ones were within EMRA. The authors left the SARS-CoV-2 specificity of second-wave clones peaking on day 37 unconfirmed.

On this clonotype itself: Its antigen remains unknown.

5'RACE primed from the constant segment yielded TCR alpha and TCR beta cDNA libraries bearing sample barcodes and UMIs. From the 5' RACE reads, TCRdb called clonotypes with MiXCR, one entry per CDR3 protein. Found here are just over 150,000 distinct CDR3 sequences, roughly 28% of them singletons; the top ten hold 12%. The CDR3 is 14 residues long. CDR1 is SEHNR and CDR2 is FQNEAQ in the germline V gene (reference sequence). V shed 4 bases and J shed 0 bases, with 8 bases lying between them. The chain uses TRBV7-9 and TRBJ2-3; D not resolved. This clonotype was sampled from an adult woman who had mild COVID-19 (a few samples of this study predate the infection). Cell type and time point are not known. Sequencing input: PBMCs or a T cell subset sorted from them (not recorded which). For the CDR3, the DNA is TGTGCCAGCAGCTGGCTTAGAAGCACAGATACGCAGTATTTT. As protein: CASSWLRSTDTQYF.